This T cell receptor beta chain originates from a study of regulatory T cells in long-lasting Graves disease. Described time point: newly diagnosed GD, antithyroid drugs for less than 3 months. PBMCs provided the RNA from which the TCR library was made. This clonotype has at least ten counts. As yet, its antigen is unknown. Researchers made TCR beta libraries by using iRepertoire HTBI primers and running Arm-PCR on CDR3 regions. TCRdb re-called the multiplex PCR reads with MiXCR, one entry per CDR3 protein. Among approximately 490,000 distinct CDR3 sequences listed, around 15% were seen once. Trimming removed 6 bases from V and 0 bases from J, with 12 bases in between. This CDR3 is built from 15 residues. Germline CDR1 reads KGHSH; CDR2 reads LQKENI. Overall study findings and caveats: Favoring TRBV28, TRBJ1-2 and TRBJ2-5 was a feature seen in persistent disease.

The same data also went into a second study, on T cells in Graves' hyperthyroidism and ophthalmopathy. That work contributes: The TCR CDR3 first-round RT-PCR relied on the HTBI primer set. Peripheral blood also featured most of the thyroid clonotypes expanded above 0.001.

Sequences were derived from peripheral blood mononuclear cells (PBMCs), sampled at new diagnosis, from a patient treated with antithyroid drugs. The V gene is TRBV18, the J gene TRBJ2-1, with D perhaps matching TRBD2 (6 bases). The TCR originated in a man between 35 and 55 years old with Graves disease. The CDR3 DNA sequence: TGTGCCAGCTCCGCGGGACTCGACTCCTACAATGAGCAGTTCTTC. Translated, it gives CASSAGLDSYNEQFF.